Listed here are 8 T cell receptor beta chains from one sample, sequenced in a study of cytomegalovirus exposure and HLA in healthy donors. The study ran its PCR with 60 Vbeta and 13 Jbeta primers. Produced via immunoSEQ multiplex PCR; TCRdb's table is partial and in-frame only. This table has 160,000 or so clones, roughly 80% appearing once. The sequenced material came from PBMCs. These receptors originate from a man aged 45-60 years in good health and CMV-seropositive.

CDR3 nucleotide sequence: TGCGCCAGCAGAGTGGGGACAGGCTCTGGAAACACCATATATTTT. Residues: CASRVGTGSGNTIYF. The rearrangement links TRBV5-1 to TRBJ1-3, with TRBD1 identical over 8 bases. The ends lost 5 bases at V and 0 bases at J; junction bases unmatched: 4. The CDR3 covers 15 residues. Germline lookup yields CDR1 SGHRS and CDR2 YFSETQ.

The chain is built from TRBV30 and TRBJ2-3; possibly TRBD1 for D (6 bases). CDR1 and CDR2 from the germline V gene are GTSNPN and SVGIG (reference sequence). CDR3 length: 15 amino acids. V lost 3 bases, J lost 3 bases, and 16 bases lay in between. The CDR3 spells CAWRGHLKGTDTQYF. The CDR3 DNA reads TGTGCCTGGAGGGGACATCTCAAGGGGACAGATACGCAGTATTTT. The variable domain in full, with the rest retrieved from reference TRBV30 and TRBJ2-3, is SQTIHQWPATLVQPVGSPLSLECTVEGTSNPNLYWYRQAAGRGLQLLFYSVGIGQISSEVPQNLSASRPQDRQFILSSKKLLLSDSGFYLCAWRGHLKGTDTQYFGPGTRLTVL.

This chain uses TRBV10-2 with TRBJ2-7; 12 nucleotides agree with TRBD2. The CDR3 runs to 15 residues. V shed 6 bases and J 2 bases; nucleotides not matched to a gene: 5. From germline, CDR1 is WSHSY and CDR2 SAAADI. The chain's CDR3 is CASSPGLAGTYEQYF. The DNA for the CDR3 is TGCGCCAGCAGCCCGGGACTAGCGGGTACCTACGAGCAGTACTTC.

The V call is TRBV5-6, the J call TRBJ2-7; weak D call: TRBD1 (6 bases). V lost 1 base to trimming and J lost 2 bases, with 10 bases between them. Germline V lookup: CDR1 SGHDT, CDR2 YYEEEE. The CDR3 covers 14 residues. The CDR3 DNA follows: TGTGCCAGCAGCTTGAAGGGGGACCCCTACGAGCAGTACTTC. Its protein product is CASSLKGDPYEQYF.

The V gene is TRBV5-1, the J gene TRBJ2-5, with TRBD1 matching 7 bases. Per the germline V gene, CDR1 is SGHRS and CDR2 is YFSETQ. V gave up 0 bases and J gave up 7 bases; unmatched junction bases: 3. The CDR3 runs to 13 residues. The CDR3 DNA reads as TGCGCCAGCAGCTTGGGACAGGGAGCGACCCAGTACTTC. Its translation is CASSLGQGATQYF.

The chain employs TRBV5-6 and TRBJ2-1; 7 positions agree with TRBD1. The CDR3 consists of 17 residues. Losses at the gene ends were 3 bases for V and 6 bases for J; bases not matched to a gene: 15. Looked up from germline, CDR1 is SGHDT and CDR2 is YYEEEE. CDR3 in DNA: TGTGCCAGCAGCTCGAGAGGGGGCAACGCGCTCCTCAATGAGCAGTTCTTC. This sequence encodes CASSSRGGNALLNEQFF.

V and J are TRBV5-1 and TRBJ2-1; 7 nucleotides align to TRBD2. CDR3 length: 15 residues. Trimming took 6 bases from V and 0 from J; bases not matched to a gene: 6. CDR1 and CDR2 from the germline V gene are SGHRS and YFSETQ. CDR3 sequence: CASTGGGTSYNEQFF. DNA of the CDR3: TGCGCCAGCACTGGGGGGGGTACCTCCTACAATGAGCAGTTCTTC. Full variable domain (outside the CDR3, taken from reference TRBV5-1 and TRBJ2-1): KAGVTQTPRYLIKTRGQQVTLSCSPISGHRSVSWYQQTPGQGLQFLFEYFSETQRNKGNFPGRFSGRQFSNSRSEMNVSTLELGDSALYLCASTGGGTSYNEQFFGPGTRLTVL.

The V gene is TRBV28, the J gene TRBJ1-5; 10 bases align to TRBD1. The CDR3 is made up of 18 amino acids. V shed 2 bases and J 3 bases; nucleotides not matched to a gene: 10. Germline assignment: CDR1 MDHEN and CDR2 SYDVKM. CDR3 residues: CASSLVGGQGKDNQPQHF. CDR3 coding DNA: TGTGCCAGCAGTTTAGTTGGGGGACAGGGGAAAGACAATCAGCCCCAGCATTTT.